The sequence of this TCR beta chain was determined in a study of blood T cell repertoires in COVID-19. Background on the study: Sources were T cells, B-cell-depleted T cells, or PBMCs; the material itself was cDNA or gDNA.

Profiling relied on immunoSEQ multiplex PCR, and the TCRdb table lists in-frame clones only, not all of them. The sample carries about 240,000 clones, around 82% recorded once. Trimming stripped 7 bases from V and 0 bases from J, with 7 bases between. The length of the CDR3 is 13 residues. The germline V gene has CDR1 MNHEY and CDR2 SVGAGI. This TCR came from a woman between 40 and 55 years old who had been exposed to COVID-19. Input material: PBMCs or T cells enriched from blood (not recorded which). The chain is built from TRBV6-5 and TRBJ1-3; D ambiguous. DNA for the CDR3: TGTGCCAGCATGGGGAGCTCTGGAAACACCATATATTTT. This sequence encodes CASMGSSGNTIYF.